This entry lists 15 T cell receptor beta chains sequenced from one sample in a study of blood T cell repertoires in COVID-19. Clones were sequenced by immunoSEQ multiplex PCR, and TCRdb holds only the in-frame ones, with some missing. The sample includes over 250,000 clones, around 90% seen only once; the top ten take around 2%. The sample comprised PBMCs or T cells enriched from blood (not recorded which). These receptors came from an older woman in a cohort exposed to, infected with or recovered from COVID-19 (not recorded which).

This clone was recorded once. V and J are TRBV29-1 and TRBJ2-1; 7 bases match TRBD2. Germline values: CDR1 SQVTM, CDR2 ANQGSEA. The length of the CDR3 is 11 residues. With 7 bases clipped from V and 15 bases from J, the junction kept 12 bases outside the gene matches. DNA of the CDR3: TGCAGCGCCAGCCGGAGGGAGGGCGGGTTCTTC. This codes for CSASRREGGFF.

The J gene is TRBJ2-7, the V gene TRBV5-1, with a tentative D call TRBD2 (6 bases). V dropped 2 bases and J dropped 1 base, with 13 bases sitting between them. CDR1 and CDR2 from the germline V gene are SGHRS and YFSETQ. CDR3 length: 15 residues. The CDR3 DNA reads as TGCGCCAGCAGCTTCGCGGGGCCCCCTTCCTACGAGCAGTACTTC. It specifies CASSFAGPPSYEQYF.

This sequence joins TRBV30 and TRBJ2-7; 8 nucleotides match TRBD1. CDR3 length: 12 residues. V was clipped by 2 bases and J by 9 bases; unmatched bases: 6. Germline V CDR1 and CDR2: GTSNPN, SVGIG (reference sequence). The DNA for the CDR3 is TGTGCCTGGAGTCGTCAGGGGGCAGTGCAGTACTTC. This encodes CAWSRQGAVQYF.

The chain combines TRBV7-2 with TRBJ2-7; D is perhaps TRBD1 (6 bases). The CDR3 is made up of 13 amino acids. CDR1 SGHTA and CDR2 FQGNSA come from the germline V gene. V dropped 5 bases and J dropped 3 bases, with 11 bases sitting between them. The CDR3 DNA reads TGTGCCAGCAGCCACGGACAGCACTACGAGCAGTACTTC. It encodes CASSHGQHYEQYF.

The J gene is TRBJ1-2, the V gene TRBV7-8, with 9 bases identical to TRBD1. CDR3 length: 17 amino acids. Germline trimming cut 8 bases from V and 6 bases from J; bases unmatched to any gene: 19. Germline values: CDR1 SGHVS, CDR2 FQNEAQ. CDR3 DNA: TGTGCCAGCCTGAAGCTAACAGGGGGCGCCTCGATAAATGGCTACACCTTC. This translates into CASLKLTGGASINGYTF.

This rearrangement joins TRBV9 to TRBJ2-1; D perhaps matches TRBD2 (6 bases). CDR3 length equals 15 residues. CDR1 SGDLS and CDR2 YYNGEE come from the germline V gene. V lost 0 bases to trimming and J lost 0 bases, with 7 bases between them. CDR3 region: CASSVGDFSYNEQFF. CDR3 nucleotides: TGTGCCAGCAGCGTAGGGGACTTCTCCTACAATGAGCAGTTCTTC.

The chain is built from TRBV10-3 and TRBJ1-1; 11 bases are a match to TRBD1. Germline loops: CDR1 ENHRY, CDR2 SYGVKD. With 11 bases clipped from V and 4 bases from J, the junction kept 6 bases outside the gene matches. This CDR3 is built from 13 residues. The CDR3 region has the DNA TGTGCCGCTGCCGGGACAGGGGGCACTGAAGCTTTCTTT. It translates to CAAAGTGGTEAFF.

This clone was detected once. The chain joins TRBV18 to TRBJ2-5, with 8 bases fitting TRBD2. With V trimmed by 1 base and J by 5 bases, 6 bases remained unmatched. This CDR3 is 15 amino acids long. The germline CDR1 and CDR2 sequences are KGHSH and LQKENI. This CDR3 reads CASSPLAGYLETQYF. The CDR3 DNA sequence: TGTGCCAGCTCACCACTAGCGGGGTATTTGGAGACCCAGTACTTC.

The chain recombines TRBV10-1 with TRBJ1-5, with D unclear. V was trimmed by 8 bases and J by 2 bases, leaving 7 bases between them. Germline loops: CDR1 WNHNN, CDR2 SYGVQD (reference sequence). The CDR3 length is 12 residues. The CDR3 DNA sequence: TGCGCCAGCTGCACGGGCAATCAGCCCCAGCATTTT. Translating gives CASCTGNQPQHF.

The chain has TRBV6-1 and TRBJ2-4; 10 bases match TRBD2. V dropped 2 bases and J dropped 0; count of bases not matched to a gene: 4. This CDR3 region has 17 residues. Per the germline V gene, CDR1 is MNHNS and CDR2 is SASEGT. This chain's CDR3 is CASSEYLAGEAKNIQYF. CDR3 DNA sequence: TGTGCCAGCAGTGAATATCTAGCGGGAGAAGCCAAAAACATTCAGTACTTC.

V gene TRBV6-1 combines with J gene TRBJ2-2; 7 bases map to TRBD1. V lost 2 bases to trimming and J lost 5 bases; unmatched junction nucleotides: 14. Per the germline V gene, CDR1 is MNHNS and CDR2 is SASEGT. This CDR3 contains 18 residues. As DNA, the CDR3 is TGTGCCAGCAGTGAAAAGGGCGAGTTAAGCAGGGGGACCGGGGAGCTGTTTTTT. Protein sequence: CASSEKGELSRGTGELFF.

The chain links TRBV28 to TRBJ1-1; 11 nucleotides match TRBD1. This CDR3 is built from 16 residues. V shed 3 bases and J 3 bases; nucleotides not matched to a gene: 6. The germline V gene encodes CDR1 MDHEN and CDR2 SYDVKM. The CDR3 here is CASSFAGTGGDTEAFF. The DNA for the CDR3 is TGTGCCAGCAGTTTCGCCGGGACAGGGGGGGACACTGAAGCTTTCTTT.

This clone turned up a few times. This sequence joins TRBV18 and TRBJ1-4; D is possibly TRBD1 (5 bases). The V and J ends lost 3 bases and 0 bases respectively, with 11 bases between them. This CDR3 spans 16 amino acids. In germline, CDR1 is KGHSH, CDR2 LQKENI. Written as DNA, the CDR3 is TGTGCCAGCTCACCCAGCCGACAGACAACTAATGAAAAACTGTTTTTT. Its protein is CASSPSRQTTNEKLFF.

The chain recombines TRBV11-2 with TRBJ1-1; D gene ambiguous. Germline V gives CDR1 SGHAT, CDR2 FQNNGV. Between the trimmed V and J ends, which lost 0 bases and 0 bases, there was a span of 8 bases. There are 15 residues in the CDR3. CDR3 loop: CASSLEQALNTEAFF. The CDR3, as DNA: TGTGCCAGCAGCTTAGAGCAAGCCTTGAACACTGAAGCTTTCTTT.

This chain joins TRBV7-3 and TRBJ2-7, with D perhaps TRBD1 (5 bases). CDR1 and CDR2 from the germline V gene are SGHTA and FQGTGA. The CDR3 runs to 14 residues. V was trimmed by 5 bases and J by 1 base, leaving 12 bases between them. The CDR3 reads CASSKTTDSYEQYF. CDR3 sequence (DNA): TGTGCCAGCAGCAAGACGACAGATTCCTACGAGCAGTACTTC.